Reported below is one T cell receptor (beta chain). This sample is part of a study of blood T cell repertoires in COVID-19. Study context: The study drew acute and convalescent COVID-19 samples from the United States, Italy and Spain. PBMCs, B-cell-depleted T cells, or T cells were the source of the cDNA or gDNA that made up the material.

The CDR3 is 15 amino acids. V was cut by 1 base and J by 4 bases, with 16 bases left in between. From germline, CDR1 is GTSNPN and CDR2 SVGIG (reference sequence). In the original workflow: The assay estimated nucleated cells by amplifying reference gene primers. Assay: immunoSEQ multiplex PCR; the TCRdb copy retains only in-frame clones and omits some. V and J calls and clone size are as listed in that table; D and trimming were resolved from the DNA. The sample carries about 440,000 clones, more than 85% recorded once. The source of this sequence is a young woman with acute or convalescent COVID-19. The source material was peripheral blood. The chain is built from TRBV30 and TRBJ1-2; TRBD1 might be the D (6 bases). CDR3 DNA: TGTGCCTGGAGTGACCAGGGGACACGGACCTATGGCTACACCTTC. Its protein is CAWSDQGTRTYGYTF. Combining the CDR3 with reference TRBV30 and TRBJ1-2 gives the whole variable domain SQTIHQWPATLVQPVGSPLSLECTVEGTSNPNLYWYRQAAGRGLQLLFYSVGIGQISSEVPQNLSASRPQDRQFILSSKKLLLSDSGFYLCAWSDQGTRTYGYTFGSGTRLTVV.